What follows describes a single T cell receptor (beta chain). A second PCR of 7 to 11 cycles used a sample-barcoded 5' primer and a J-beta primer mix. TCRdb re-derived calls from the 5' RACE reads in MiXCR, one entry per CDR3 protein. Of approximately 2,000,000 distinct CDR3 sequences listed, about two fifths are singletons. This sample stems from a study of blood T cells in healthy people across ages. Total RNA was extracted at no less than 6 micrograms per sample. V shed 5 bases and J shed 10 bases, with 17 bases lying between them. The CDR3 sequence is 13 residues long. Sequencing used blood. This TCR was sampled from a human donor in good health. The genes are TRBV12-3 or TRBV12-4 and TRBJ1-1, with D maybe TRBD1 (6 bases). CDR3 residues: CASSINRVGAAFF. As DNA, the CDR3 is TGTGCCAGCAGTATTAACAGGGTCGGGGCAGCTTTCTTT.